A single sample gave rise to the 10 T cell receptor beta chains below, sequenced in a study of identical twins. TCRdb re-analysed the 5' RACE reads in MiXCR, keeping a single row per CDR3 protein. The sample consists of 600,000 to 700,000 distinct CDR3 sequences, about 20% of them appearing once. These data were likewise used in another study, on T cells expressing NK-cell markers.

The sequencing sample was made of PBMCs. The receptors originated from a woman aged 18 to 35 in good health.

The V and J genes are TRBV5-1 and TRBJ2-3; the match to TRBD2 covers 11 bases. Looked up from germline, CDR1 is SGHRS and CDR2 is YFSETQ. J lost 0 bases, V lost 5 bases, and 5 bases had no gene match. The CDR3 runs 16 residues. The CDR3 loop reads CASRPGLAVSTDTQYF. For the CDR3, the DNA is TGCGCCAGCAGGCCGGGACTAGCGGTGAGCACAGATACGCAGTATTTT.

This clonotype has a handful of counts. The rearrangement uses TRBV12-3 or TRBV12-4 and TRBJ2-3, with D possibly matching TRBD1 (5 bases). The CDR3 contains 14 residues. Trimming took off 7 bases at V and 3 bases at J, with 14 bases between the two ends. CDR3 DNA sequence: TGTGCCAGCACCCTCCCGACAGTTACAGATACGCAGTATTTT. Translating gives CASTLPTVTDTQYF.

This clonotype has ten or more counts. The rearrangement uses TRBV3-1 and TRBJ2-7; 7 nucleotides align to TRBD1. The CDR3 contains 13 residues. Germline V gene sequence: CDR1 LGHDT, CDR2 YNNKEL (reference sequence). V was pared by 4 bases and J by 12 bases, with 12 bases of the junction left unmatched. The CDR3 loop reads CASSPRTGKTAYF. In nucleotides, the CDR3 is TGTGCCAGCAGCCCGCGGACAGGCAAAACCGCGTACTTC.

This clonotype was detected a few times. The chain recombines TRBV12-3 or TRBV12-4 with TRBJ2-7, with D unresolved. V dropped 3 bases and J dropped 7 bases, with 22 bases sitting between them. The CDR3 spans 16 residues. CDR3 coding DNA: TGTGCCAGCAGTTTCTACGGACCAGCAACTCTGGAAGAGCAGTACTTC. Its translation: CASSFYGPATLEEQYF.

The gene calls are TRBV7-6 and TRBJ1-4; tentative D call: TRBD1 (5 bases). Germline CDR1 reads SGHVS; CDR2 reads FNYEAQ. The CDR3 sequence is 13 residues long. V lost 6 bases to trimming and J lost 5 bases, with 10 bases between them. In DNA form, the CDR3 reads TGTGCCAGCAGTGGGGCACCAAATGAAAAACTGTTTTTT. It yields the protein CASSGAPNEKLFF.

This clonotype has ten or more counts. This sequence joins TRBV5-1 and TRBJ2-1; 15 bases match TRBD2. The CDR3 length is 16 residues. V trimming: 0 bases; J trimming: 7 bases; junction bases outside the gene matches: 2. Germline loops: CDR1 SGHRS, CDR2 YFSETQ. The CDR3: CASSLGGTSGRNEQFF. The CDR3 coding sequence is TGCGCCAGCAGCTTGGGTGGGACTAGCGGGAGGAATGAGCAGTTCTTC.

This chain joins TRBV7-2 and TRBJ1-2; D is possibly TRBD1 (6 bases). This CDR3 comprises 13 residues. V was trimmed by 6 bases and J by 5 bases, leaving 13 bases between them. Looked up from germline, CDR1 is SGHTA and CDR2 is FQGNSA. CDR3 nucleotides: TGTGCCAGCAGACCGACAGGACTATATGGCTACACCTTC. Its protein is CASRPTGLYGYTF. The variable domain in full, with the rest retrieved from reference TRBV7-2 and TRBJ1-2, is GAGVSQSPSNKVTEKGKDVELRCDPISGHTALYWYRQSLGQGLEFLIYFQGNSAPDKSGLPSDRFSAERTGGSVSTLTIQRTQQEDSAVYLCASRPTGLYGYTFGSGTRLTVV.

As DNA, the CDR3 is TGCAGCGTCACCAGACAGCCGAACACTGAAGCTTTCTTT. Its translation is CSVTRQPNTEAFF. The chain carries TRBV29-1 and TRBJ1-1, with D possibly TRBD1 on 5 matching bases. V gave up 6 bases and J gave up 1 base, with 12 bases separating them. Per the germline V gene, CDR1 is SQVTM and CDR2 is ANQGSEA. This CDR3 has 13 amino acids. The full variable domain, rest sourced from reference TRBV29-1 and TRBJ1-1, is SAVISQKPSRDICQRGTSLTIQCQVDSQVTMMFWYRQQPGQSLTLIATANQGSEATYESGFVIDKFPISRPNLTFSTLTVSNMSPEDSSIYLCSVTRQPNTEAFFGQGTRLTVV.

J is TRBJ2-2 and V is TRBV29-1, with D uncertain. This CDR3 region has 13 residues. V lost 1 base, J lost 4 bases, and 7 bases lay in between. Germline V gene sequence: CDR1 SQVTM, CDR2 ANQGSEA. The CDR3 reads CSVEGSVTGELFF. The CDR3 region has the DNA TGCAGCGTTGAAGGGTCTGTCACCGGGGAGCTGTTTTTT.

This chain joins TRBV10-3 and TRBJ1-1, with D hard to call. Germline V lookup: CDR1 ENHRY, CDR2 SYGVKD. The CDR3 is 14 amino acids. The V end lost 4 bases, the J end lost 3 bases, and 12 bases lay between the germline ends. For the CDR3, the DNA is TGTGCCATCAGTGTACAAGGGAGGGACACTGAAGCTTTCTTT. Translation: CAISVQGRDTEAFF.